This note documents a single T cell receptor (beta chain) sequence. The sample is drawn from a study of T cells after posttransplantation cyclophosphamide. Germline V gene data show CDR1 as MNHEY and CDR2 as SVGAGI. The CDR3 loop spans 13 amino acids. Between the trimmed V and J ends, which lost 2 bases and 6 bases, there was a span of 11 bases. Assay: immunoSEQ multiplex PCR; the TCRdb copy retains only in-frame clones and omits some. The sample lists 50,000 to 55,000 clones, 85% to 90% occurring once. This receptor was obtained from a young man with a blood cancer, CMV-positive, and with a related stem cell donor. The sequencing sample was made of PBMCs. This chain links TRBV6-5 with TRBJ2-7; D remains ambiguous. The CDR3 nucleotides are TGTGCCAGCAGTTACCGCCGGGTAGGCGAGCAGTACTTC. This encodes CASSYRRVGEQYF.